This T cell receptor beta chain was identified in a study of T cell repertoires in cytomegalovirus infection. Study-wide context: Well-studied HLA-B-restricted CMV epitopes were used in the study alongside recently identified HLA-C-restricted ones. Signatures in public TCR beta sequences pointed to both CMV infection and matching HLA type. Notes on the study in general: The cumulative frequency of public TCR beta families distinguished individuals who carried CMV together with the relevant HLA. Clonotypes of TCR beta that were HLA-C-restricted and CMV-specific dominated the ex vivo response.

About this clonotype: Antigen specificity is unknown.

The V end lost 4 bases, the J end lost 9 bases, and 19 bases lay between the germline ends. Germline CDR1 reads MNHEY; CDR2 reads SVGEGT. The CDR3 length is 15 residues. A single record per CDR3 protein comes from TCRdb applying MiXCR to the reads. The repertoire holds 700,000 to 850,000 distinct CDR3 sequences, with around a third as singletons. The chain joins TRBV6-2 or TRBV6-3 to TRBJ2-1, with D possibly being TRBD2 (7 bases). The sample here was cultured CD8+ T cells from PBMCs, taken from culture after CMV antigen stimulation. The source is a human donor in good health (CMV status not recorded). Some clones in this sample may be carry-over from other donors' samples. The CDR3 loop is CASSFYGGLSGEQFF. The CDR3, as DNA: TGTGCCAGCAGTTTCTACGGGGGGCTATCGGGTGAGCAGTTCTTC.